The 24 T cell receptor beta chains below were found in one sample sequenced in a study of response to subunit inactivated influenza vaccine. TCRdb ran MiXCR on the RT-PCR reads and lists one entry per CDR3 protein. The table shows a few hundred thousand distinct CDR3 sequences, with 12% to 15% occurring only once. This specimen consisted of PBMCs from blood, obtained 11 to 12 days after vaccination. Receptors were obtained from a man aged 45-65 years who received an inactivated influenza vaccine.

V usage is TRBV30 and J usage is TRBJ1-4; D is unclear. The CDR3 length is 14 residues. Trimming removed 0 bases at V and 1 base at J, with 6 bases between. Germline CDR1 is GTSNPN and CDR2 is SVGIG (reference sequence). The CDR3 loop reads CAWSVFGTNEKLFF. Here the CDR3 DNA reads TGTGCCTGGAGTGTATTCGGAACTAATGAAAAACTGTTTTTT.

The chain links TRBV20-1 to TRBJ2-7; 10 nucleotides line up with TRBD1. The CDR3 extends over 11 amino acids. Germline V gives CDR1 DFQATT, CDR2 SNEGSKA (reference sequence). The CDR3 sequence: CRAGTGDEQYF. The CDR3, as DNA: TGCAGAGCCGGGACAGGGGACGAGCAGTACTTC.

J is TRBJ2-2 and V is TRBV12-3 or TRBV12-4, with D perhaps TRBD1 (5 bases). This CDR3 region has 15 residues. V lost 4 bases to trimming and J lost 4 bases, with 13 bases between them. The CDR3 spells CASSSGTGSTGELFF. CDR3 DNA sequence: TGTGCCAGCAGTTCAGGTACAGGTAGCACCGGGGAGCTGTTTTTT.

The rearrangement joins TRBV6-5 to TRBJ1-2; 7 positions agree with TRBD1. Germline-derived CDR1 and CDR2 are MNHEY and SVGAGI. V shed 2 bases and J 3 bases; nucleotides not matched to a gene: 3. The CDR3 covers 14 residues. The CDR3, as DNA: TGTGCCAGCAGTTACCCTGGGACAGACTATGGCTACACCTTC. Translated: CASSYPGTDYGYTF.

This clonotype occurred a few times. V gene TRBV30 combines with J gene TRBJ1-4; D is unresolved. Germline V gene data show CDR1 as GTSNPN and CDR2 as SVGIG (reference sequence). Trimming removed 0 bases at V and 13 bases at J, with 15 bases between. The CDR3 totals 13 residues. The CDR3 sequence: CAWSVLMASGLFF. CDR3 bases: TGTGCCTGGAGTGTGCTGATGGCCTCGGGACTGTTTTTT.

This clonotype has a handful of counts. V usage is TRBV5-1 and J usage is TRBJ2-1; D gene ambiguous. This CDR3 comprises 15 residues. The germline CDR1 and CDR2 sequences are SGHRS and YFSETQ. V gave up 2 bases and J gave up 0 bases, with 9 bases separating them. The CDR3 region has the DNA TGCGCCAGCAGCTTCTCGGCCGACTCCTACAATGAGCAGTTCTTC. Translation: CASSFSADSYNEQFF.

The CDR3: CASSLYSGGHEQFF. CDR3 DNA: TGCGCCAGCAGCTTGTATAGCGGGGGCCATGAGCAGTTCTTC. The chain recombines TRBV5-1 with TRBJ2-1, with 9 bases matching TRBD2. The CDR3 length is 14 residues. Germline CDR1 reads SGHRS; CDR2 reads YFSETQ. With 1 base clipped from V and 8 bases from J, the junction kept 4 bases outside the gene matches.

This clonotype was counted many times. The rearrangement links TRBV14 to TRBJ2-3; unclear D gene. The CDR3 extends over 13 amino acids. CDR1 is SGHDN and CDR2 is FVKESK in the germline V gene. Trimming pared 3 bases from V and 6 bases from J, leaving 10 bases between. Here the CDR3 DNA reads TGTGCCAGCAGCCAGTCGGTCGGGGATACGCAGTATTTT. Translation: CASSQSVGDTQYF.

The table lists this clonotype with a few counts. The J gene is TRBJ2-1, the V gene TRBV20-1, with D tentatively TRBD1 or TRBD2 (5 bases each). CDR1 is DFQATT and CDR2 is SNEGSKA in the germline V gene (reference sequence). The CDR3 is 17 residues long. V was shortened by 6 bases and J by 7 bases, with 28 bases between the two germline ends. The chain's CDR3 is CSAPPTRLGLPGNEQFF. The CDR3 bases are TGCAGTGCCCCTCCCACTAGGTTGGGGCTCCCGGGGAATGAGCAGTTCTTC.

In its sample, this clonotype was seen a few times. The genes are TRBV9 and TRBJ2-5; TRBD2 aligns across 10 bases. J gave up 5 bases and V 3 bases, and 4 bases lay outside the gene matches. The germline V gene encodes CDR1 SGDLS and CDR2 YYNGEE. The CDR3 consists of 14 residues. The CDR3 protein is CASSETTSGETQYF. The CDR3 nucleotides are TGTGCCAGCAGCGAAACGACTAGCGGGGAGACCCAGTACTTC.

This clonotype was seen a few times. The chain uses TRBV7-2 and TRBJ2-3, with 7 bases aligning to TRBD2. The CDR3 loop spans 14 amino acids. The ends lost 3 bases at V and 5 bases at J; junction bases unmatched: 5. Per germline, CDR1 SGHTA and CDR2 FQGNSA. CDR3 sequence: CASSFNGRLDTQYF. CDR3 bases: TGTGCCAGCAGCTTTAACGGGAGGCTAGATACGCAGTATTTT.

This clonotype has just a few counts. The chain employs TRBV7-3 and TRBJ2-1; TRBD2 is a possible D gene (7 bases). Germline assignment: CDR1 SGHTA and CDR2 FQGTGA. Between the trimmed V and J ends, which lost 2 bases and 9 bases, there was a span of 20 bases. This CDR3 is built from 16 residues. The CDR3, as DNA: TGTGCCAGCAGCTTAGTTGGGTATACAGGGAGGGGTGAGCAGTTCTTC. It is translated as CASSLVGYTGRGEQFF. The variable domain in full, with the rest retrieved from reference TRBV7-3 and TRBJ2-1, is GAGVSQTPSNKVTEKGKYVELRCDPISGHTALYWYRQSLGQGPEFLIYFQGTGAADDSGLPNDRFFAVRPEGSVSTLKIQRTERGDSAVYLCASSLVGYTGRGEQFFGPGTRLTVL.

This clonotype turned up a few times. The V call is TRBV28, the J call TRBJ2-7; D possibly uses TRBD1 or TRBD2 (5 bases each). CDR3 length equals 14 residues. The germline V and J ends were trimmed by 0 bases and 2 bases, with 8 bases remaining between them. Germline-derived CDR1 and CDR2 are MDHEN and SYDVKM. The CDR3 sequence is CASSLWGVTYEQYF. The CDR3 DNA reads TGTGCCAGCAGTTTATGGGGGGTTACCTACGAGCAGTACTTC.

The rearrangement joins TRBV7-2 to TRBJ2-5; D not certain. The germline V gene encodes CDR1 SGHTA and CDR2 FQGNSA. This CDR3 comprises 11 residues. V lost 5 bases, J lost 5 bases, and 6 bases lay in between. CDR3 protein: CASSAYETQYF. The CDR3 DNA follows: TGTGCCAGCAGCGCGTACGAGACCCAGTACTTC.

At least ten counts were recorded for this clonotype. The chain links TRBV12-3 or TRBV12-4 to TRBJ2-5; 11 bases are shared with TRBD2. The CDR3 runs 16 residues. Unmatched junction bases numbered 9, after V lost 6 bases and J lost 3 bases. This CDR3 reads CASSHELAGDEETQYF. CDR3 nucleotide sequence: TGTGCCAGCAGCCATGAACTAGCGGGAGATGAAGAGACCCAGTACTTC.

This clonotype was observed a few times. This sequence joins TRBV6-1 and TRBJ1-6; 9 nucleotides align to TRBD1. Trimming removed 6 bases from V and 7 bases from J; junction bases left unmatched: 4. Germline V gene lookup returns CDR1 MNHNS and CDR2 SASEGT. The CDR3 totals 14 residues. Written as DNA, the CDR3 is TGTGCCAGCAGAGGGACAGGGCAAAATTCACCCCTCCACTTT. Protein: CASRGTGQNSPLHF.

This clonotype was seen more than once but under ten times. The rearrangement uses TRBV24-1 and TRBJ1-1; the match to TRBD1 covers 8 bases. The germline V gene has CDR1 KGHDR and CDR2 SFDVKD. The ends lost 2 bases at V and 1 base at J; junction bases unmatched: 5. CDR3 size: 16 residues. The CDR3 DNA sequence: TGTGCCACCAGTGATTCTTCCAGGGGGCCGAACACTGAAGCTTTCTTT. It encodes CATSDSSRGPNTEAFF.

This clonotype was counted a few times. The rearrangement joins TRBV12-3 or TRBV12-4 to TRBJ2-7; a possible D gene is TRBD1 (5 bases). V dropped 2 bases and J dropped 1 base, with 12 bases sitting between them. The CDR3 length is 15 residues. CDR3 region: CASSLSTVASYEQYF. The CDR3 DNA sequence: TGTGCCAGCAGTTTATCGACAGTAGCTTCCTACGAGCAGTACTTC.

This clonotype showed up just a few times. The genes are TRBV7-2 and TRBJ2-3, with D perhaps matching TRBD2 (5 bases). The CDR3 length is 14 residues. Trimming pared 4 bases from V and 1 base from J, leaving 9 bases between. Looked up from germline, CDR1 is SGHTA and CDR2 is FQGNSA. Here the CDR3 DNA reads TGTGCCAGCAGCTCGGGGAGCCGCACAGATACGCAGTATTTT. Its translation is CASSSGSRTDTQYF.

As concerns this clonotype: Relative to the germline gene, one junction end is altered; a read error may explain this. V is TRBV18 and J is TRBJ1-3, with 7 bases identical to TRBD1. The V gene's germline CDR1 is KGHSH and CDR2 LQKENI. This CDR3 has 17 amino acids. The CDR3 sequence: CTSSPMGQLISGNTIYF. The DNA for the CDR3 is TGTACCAGCTCACCGATGGGACAGCTAATCTCTGGAAACACCATATATTTT.

This clonotype has more than one count but fewer than ten. The chain recombines TRBV5-5 with TRBJ2-5; D is possibly TRBD1 or TRBD2 (5 bases each). Deletions cut 2 bases from V and 6 bases from J, with 14 bases between. This CDR3 is built from 14 residues. Germline V CDR1 and CDR2: SGHKS, YYEKEE (reference sequence). The CDR3 coding sequence is TGTGCCAGCAGCTTTAACACGGGGCAACAGACCCAGTACTTC. Translated, it gives CASSFNTGQQTQYF. The full variable domain, in which reference TRBV5-5 and TRBJ2-5 provide the parts outside the CDR3, is DAGVTQSPTHLIKTRGQQVTLRCSPISGHKSVSWYQQVLGQGPQFIFQYYEKEERGRGNFPDRFSARQFPNYSSELNVNALLLGDSALYLCASSFNTGQQTQYFGPGTRLLVL.

The rearrangement uses TRBV6-5 and TRBJ1-1, with a tentative D call TRBD1 (6 bases). Trimming cost V 2 bases and J 10 bases, with 20 bases left between them. Germline loops: CDR1 MNHEY, CDR2 SVGAGI. The CDR3 loop spans 15 amino acids. The CDR3 spells CASSYANSLTGLAFF. CDR3 nucleotide sequence: TGTGCCAGCAGTTACGCCAACTCCCTTACAGGGCTAGCTTTCTTT.

This clonotype showed up just a few times. The chain combines TRBV12-3 or TRBV12-4 with TRBJ2-1, with TRBD2 matching over 9 bases. The CDR3 has 17 residues. Germline trimming cut 0 bases from V and 10 bases from J; bases unmatched to any gene: 13. The CDR3 protein is CASSLASSGVTPREQFF. CDR3 nucleotide sequence: TGTGCCAGCAGTTTAGCCTCTAGCGGGGTGACCCCAAGGGAGCAGTTCTTC.

This clonotype was seen ten or more times. The chain joins TRBV4-3 to TRBJ2-5, with 7 bases matching TRBD2. CDR3 length equals 16 residues. V shed 1 base, J shed 5 bases, and the junction held 10 bases outside the gene matches. CDR1 is LGHNA, CDR2 YSLEER, per germline. In DNA form, the CDR3 reads TGCGCCAGCAGCCAAGGGTACGGCGGGGGTCGGGAGACCCAGTACTTC. It translates to CASSQGYGGGRETQYF.